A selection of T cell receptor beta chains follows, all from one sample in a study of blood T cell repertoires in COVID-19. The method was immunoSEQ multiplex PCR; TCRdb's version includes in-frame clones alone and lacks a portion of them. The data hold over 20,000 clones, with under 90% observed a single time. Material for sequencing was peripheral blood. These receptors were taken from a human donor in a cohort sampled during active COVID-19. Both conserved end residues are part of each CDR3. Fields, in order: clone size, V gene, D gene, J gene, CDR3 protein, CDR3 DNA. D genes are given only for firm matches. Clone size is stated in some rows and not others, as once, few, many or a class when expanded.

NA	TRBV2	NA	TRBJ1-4	CASSAGRGGEKLFF	TGTGCCAGCAGCGCAGGGCGGGGAGGGGAAAAACTGTTTTTT
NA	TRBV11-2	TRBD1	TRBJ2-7	CASSLVAGTGLNYEQYF	TGTGCCAGCAGCTTAGTAGCCGGGACAGGCCTAAACTACGAGCAGTACTTC
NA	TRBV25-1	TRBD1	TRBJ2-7	CASSEYYRGVSYEQYF	TGTGCCAGCAGTGAATATTACAGGGGGGTATCCTACGAGCAGTACTTC
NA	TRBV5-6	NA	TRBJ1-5	CASSWGGGQNNQPQHF	TGTGCCAGCAGCTGGGGCGGGGGGCAAAACAATCAGCCCCAGCATTTT
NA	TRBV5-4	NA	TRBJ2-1	CASSLDTYNEQFF	TGTGCCAGCAGCTTAGACACCTACAATGAGCAGTTCTTC
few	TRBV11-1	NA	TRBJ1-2	CASSPGGSWGYTF	TGTGCCAGCAGCCCTGGGGGCTCCTGGGGCTACACCTTC
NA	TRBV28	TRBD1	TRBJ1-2	CASSPITTGGNYGYTF	TGTGCCAGCAGCCCCATTACGACAGGGGGCAACTATGGCTACACCTTC
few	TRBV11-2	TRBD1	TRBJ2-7	CASSNLRGQYEQYF	TGTGCCAGCAGCAATCTCCGGGGACAGTACGAGCAGTACTTC
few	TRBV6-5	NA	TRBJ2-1	CASSYAGQFGNEQFF	TGTGCCAGCAGTTACGCTGGACAGTTTGGTAATGAGCAGTTCTTC
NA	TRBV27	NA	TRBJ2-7	CASSRYPGVGYEQYF	TGTGCCAGCTCTCGATACCCGGGGGTAGGTTACGAGCAGTACTTC
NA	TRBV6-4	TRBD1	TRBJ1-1	CASTKGTDGTEAFF	TGTGCCAGCACTAAAGGGACAGACGGAACTGAAGCTTTCTTT
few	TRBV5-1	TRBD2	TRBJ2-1	CASSWAGLAGVYNEQFF	TGCGCCAGCAGCTGGGCGGGGCTAGCGGGGGTCTACAATGAGCAGTTCTTC
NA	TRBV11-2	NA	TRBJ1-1	CASEWGVDTEAFF	TGTGCCAGCGAGTGGGGAGTTGACACTGAAGCTTTCTTT
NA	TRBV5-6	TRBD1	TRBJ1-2	CASGFGGQGGYTF	TGTGCCAGCGGCTTCGGGGGACAGGGTGGCTACACCTTC
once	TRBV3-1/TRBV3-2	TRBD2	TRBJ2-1	CASSQGLAGEGEQFF	TGTGCCAGCAGTCAGGGACTAGCGGGGGAGGGTGAGCAGTTCTTC
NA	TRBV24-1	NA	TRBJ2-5	CATSDPLELQETQYF	TGTGCCACCAGTGATCCACTTGAACTCCAAGAGACCCAGTACTTC
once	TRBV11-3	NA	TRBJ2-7	CASISSGTSGDPYF	TGTGCCAGCATTTCATCCGGGACCTCAGGGGATCCGTACTTC
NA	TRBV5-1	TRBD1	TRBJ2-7	CASRPTGAHEQYF	TGCGCCAGCAGACCGACAGGGGCCCACGAGCAGTACTTC
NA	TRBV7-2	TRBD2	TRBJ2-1	CASSLSGALYNEQFF	TGTGCCAGCAGCTTAAGCGGGGCTCTTTACAATGAGCAGTTCTTC
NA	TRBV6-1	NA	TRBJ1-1	CASSERGGAQNTEAFF	TGTGCCAGCAGTGAAAGGGGGGGCGCCCAGAACACTGAAGCTTTCTTT
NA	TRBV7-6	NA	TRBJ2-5	CASSLGGGLLETQYF	TGTGCCAGCAGCTTAGGAGGAGGGTTGTTGGAGACCCAGTACTTC
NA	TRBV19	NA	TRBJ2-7	CASSIETTLRNEQYF	TGTGCCAGTAGTATAGAAACAACCCTCCGAAACGAGCAGTACTTC
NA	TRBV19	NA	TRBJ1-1	CASSTTGSSLEAFF	TGTGCCAGTAGTACAACAGGGTCCTCTCTCGAAGCTTTCTTT
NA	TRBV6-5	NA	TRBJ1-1	CASNPRTVGNTEAFF	TGTGCCAGCAATCCCCGCACGGTTGGGAACACTGAAGCTTTCTTT
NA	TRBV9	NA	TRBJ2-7	CASSVDGGRFYEQYF	TGTGCCAGCAGCGTAGACGGGGGGCGCTTTTACGAGCAGTACTTC
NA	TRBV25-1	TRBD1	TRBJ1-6	CASRETGWNSPLHF	TGTGCCAGCAGGGAGACAGGGTGGAATTCACCCCTCCACTTT
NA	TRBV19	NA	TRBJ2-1	CASQGIPLREQFF	TGTGCCAGTCAGGGGATACCACTACGGGAGCAGTTCTTC
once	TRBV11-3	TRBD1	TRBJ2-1	CASSSLPGQGSHEQFF	TGTGCCAGCAGCTCACTGCCGGGACAGGGGTCCCATGAGCAGTTCTTC
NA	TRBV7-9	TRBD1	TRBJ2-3	CASTGTGSTDTQYF	TGTGCCAGCACCGGGACAGGGAGCACAGATACGCAGTATTTT
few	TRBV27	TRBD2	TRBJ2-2	CASSIQRGGLNTGELFF	TGTGCCAGCAGTATCCAGCGGGGGGGATTGAACACCGGGGAGCTGTTTTTT
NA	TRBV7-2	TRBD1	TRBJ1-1	CASSLDWDRVAFF	TGTGCCAGCAGCTTAGACTGGGACAGGGTGGCTTTCTTT
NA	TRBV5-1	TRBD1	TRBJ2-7	CASSLEGDRAEQYF	TGCGCCAGCAGCTTGGAAGGGGACAGGGCCGAGCAGTACTTC
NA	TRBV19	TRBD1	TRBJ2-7	CATRQGMTYEQYF	TGTGCCACTCGACAGGGCATGACCTACGAGCAGTACTTC
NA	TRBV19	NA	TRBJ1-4	CASTGTGSTNEKLFF	TGTGCCAGTACCGGCACAGGGAGCACTAATGAAAAACTGTTTTTT
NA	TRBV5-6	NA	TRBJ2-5	CASGGFQGGQETQYF	TGTGCCAGCGGGGGCTTTCAGGGAGGGCAAGAGACCCAGTACTTC
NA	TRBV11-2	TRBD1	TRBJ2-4	CASSLDSDRVGYIQYF	TGTGCCAGCAGCTTAGACTCGGACAGGGTGGGGTACATTCAGTACTTC
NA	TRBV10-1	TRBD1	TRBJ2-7	CASSEAGTGVSEQYF	TGCGCCAGCAGCGAGGCCGGGACAGGGGTTTCCGAGCAGTACTTC
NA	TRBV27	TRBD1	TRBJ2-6	CASSRDRQGRTVVSGANVLTF	TGTGCCAGCAGCCGGGACAGGCAAGGGCGAACCGTCGTCTCTGGGGCCAACGTCCTGACTTTC
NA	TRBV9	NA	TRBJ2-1	CASSTHNEQFF	TGTGCCAGCAGCACTCACAATGAGCAGTTCTTC
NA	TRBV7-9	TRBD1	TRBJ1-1	CASSLEGATEAFF	TGTGCCAGCAGCTTAGAGGGGGCCACTGAAGCTTTCTTT
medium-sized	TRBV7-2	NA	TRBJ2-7	CASSLTYGEQYF	TGTGCCAGCAGCTTAACCTATGGTGAGCAGTACTTC
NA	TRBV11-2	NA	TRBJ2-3	CASSLLDTQYF	TGTGCCAGCAGCTTACTGGATACGCAGTATTTT
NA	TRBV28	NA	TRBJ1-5	CASSLFVEGRAHF	TGTGCCAGCAGTTTATTCGTGGAGGGGCGCGCACATTTT
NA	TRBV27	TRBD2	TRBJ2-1	CASLSGGANEQFF	TGTGCCAGCTTGAGCGGGGGGGCCAATGAGCAGTTCTTC
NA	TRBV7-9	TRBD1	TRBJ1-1	CASSDRGKTEAFF	TGTGCCAGCAGCGACAGGGGAAAGACTGAAGCTTTCTTT
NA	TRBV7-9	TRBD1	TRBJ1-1	CASSVGQGQNTEAFF	TGTGCCAGCAGCGTTGGACAGGGCCAGAACACTGAAGCTTTCTTT
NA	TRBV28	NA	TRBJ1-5	CASSLGQVNQPQHF	TGTGCCAGCAGTTTAGGTCAGGTCAATCAGCCCCAGCATTTT
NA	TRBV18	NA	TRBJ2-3	CASSPAGVITDTQYF	TGTGCCAGCTCACCGGCCGGGGTTATCACAGATACGCAGTATTTT
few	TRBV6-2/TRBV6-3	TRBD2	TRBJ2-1	CASSYTSGGANEQFF	TGTGCCAGCAGTTACACTAGCGGGGGGGCCAATGAGCAGTTCTTC
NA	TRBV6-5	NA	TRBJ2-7	CASTGHDEQYF	TGTGCCAGCACAGGGCACGACGAGCAGTACTTC
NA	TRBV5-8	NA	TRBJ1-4	CASSFQDRDNEKLFF	TGTGCCAGCAGCTTCCAAGACAGAGACAATGAGAAACTGTTTTTT
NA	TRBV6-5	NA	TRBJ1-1	CASRKSRGSDTEAFF	TGTGCCAGCAGGAAATCCAGGGGATCGGACACTGAAGCTTTCTTT
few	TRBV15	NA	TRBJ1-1	CATSRDPTPGTEAFF	TGTGCCACCAGCAGAGATCCCACCCCGGGCACTGAAGCTTTCTTT